A few counts support the clone carrying this TCR beta chain. The repertoire was sequenced with immunoSEQ multiplex PCR; TCRdb's copy has only in-frame clones and lacks some. The sample yields under 300,000 clones, 75% to 90% seen once. The sample comes from a study of blood T cell repertoires in COVID-19. The germline V gene has CDR1 SQVTM and CDR2 ANQGSEA. V dropped 7 bases and J dropped 0; count of bases not matched to a gene: 7. The length of the CDR3 is 15 residues. The TCR was taken from a woman aged 18 to 35 who had recovered from COVID-19. Material: PBMCs or T cells enriched from blood (not recorded which). The rearrangement joins TRBV29-1 to TRBJ1-5; 9 bases agree with TRBD1. CDR3 protein: CSDNRDRDSNQPQHF. The CDR3 DNA reads TGCAGCGATAATCGGGACAGGGATAGCAATCAGCCCCAGCATTTT.